Following are 15 T cell receptor beta chains from one sample sequenced in a study of shared clonotypes between healthy human individuals. The repertoire was sequenced with immunoSEQ multiplex PCR; TCRdb's copy has only in-frame clones and lacks some. This table holds about 2.4 million clones, 90% to 95% found once. The sequenced sample consisted of naive CD4+ T cells from PBMCs. Subset indicated: CD45RA+ positively selected. These receptors came from a man aged 18 to 35 in good health. Some clones in this sample may be carry-over from other donors' samples.

The chain joins TRBV29-1 to TRBJ2-2; 8 bases are a match to TRBD1. The germline gives CDR1 SQVTM, CDR2 ANQGSEA. J lost 7 bases, V lost 4 bases, and 5 bases had no gene match. The CDR3 is 13 residues long. The CDR3 nucleotides are TGCAGCGTTGCGAGTACAGGGGGCGGGGAGCTGTTTTTT. Its translation: CSVASTGGGELFF.

Notes on this clone: Additional DNA sequences in this sample encode the identical CDR3. V usage is TRBV28 and J usage is TRBJ2-2; TRBD1 matches 10 bases. Unmatched junction bases numbered 4, after V lost 5 bases and J lost 7 bases. Germline CDR1 reads MDHEN; CDR2 reads SYDVKM. CDR3 length: 14 residues. CDR3: CASSRQGASGELFF. CDR3 coding DNA: TGTGCCAGCAGTCGACAGGGGGCCAGCGGGGAGCTGTTTTTT.

Only one count was recorded for this clone. The chain uses TRBV5-1 and TRBJ2-7; TRBD1 matches 9 bases. Germline-derived CDR1 and CDR2 are SGHRS and YFSETQ. The V segment lost 2 bases and the J segment 3 bases; nucleotides outside the gene matches: 6. The CDR3 has 15 residues. The CDR3 DNA reads TGCGCCAGCAGCTTAATCGGGACAGGGTTCTACGAGCAGTACTTC. Translated, it gives CASSLIGTGFYEQYF.

V usage is TRBV2 and J usage is TRBJ1-1, with 9 bases that match TRBD1. Germline V gene sequence: CDR1 SNHLY, CDR2 FYNNEI. This CDR3 comprises 14 residues. V lost 7 bases and J lost 4; bases outside the gene matches: 7. CDR3 protein: CASTLTGGGTEAFF. CDR3 coding DNA: TGTGCCAGCACCCTGACAGGGGGAGGCACTGAAGCTTTCTTT.

The J gene is TRBJ2-3, the V gene TRBV7-2; 8 bases align to TRBD1. The germline gives CDR1 SGHTA, CDR2 FQGNSA. V gave up 3 bases and J gave up 3 bases; unmatched junction bases: 5. This CDR3 spans 15 amino acids. The CDR3 reads CASSFQGAGTDTQYF. In DNA form, the CDR3 reads TGTGCCAGCAGCTTTCAGGGGGCCGGGACAGATACGCAGTATTTT. The variable domain in full, completed from reference TRBV7-2 and TRBJ2-3, reads GAGVSQSPSNKVTEKGKDVELRCDPISGHTALYWYRQSLGQGLEFLIYFQGNSAPDKSGLPSDRFSAERTGGSVSTLTIQRTQQEDSAVYLCASSFQGAGTDTQYFGPGTRLTVL.

As regards this clone: One end of the junction does not line up with germline, which may come from a read error. This chain uses TRBV7-3 with TRBJ2-7; a possible D gene is TRBD2 (6 bases). Germline lookup yields CDR1 SGHTA and CDR2 FQGTGA. The CDR3 length is 13 residues. Written as DNA, the CDR3 is TGTGCCAGCAGCTTCACACCGGGAGACAAATGTATCTTC. Translated: CASSFTPGDKCIF. The whole variable domain, remainder taken from reference TRBV7-3 and TRBJ2-7, is GAGVSQTPSNKVTEKGKYVELRCDPISGHTALYWYRQSLGQGPEFLIYFQGTGAADDSGLPNDRFFAVRPEGSVSTLKIQRTERGDSAVYLCASSFTPGDKCIFGPGTRLTVT.

J is TRBJ2-3 and V is TRBV5-6; D gene unclear. The CDR3 extends over 14 amino acids. Germline loops: CDR1 SGHDT, CDR2 YYEEEE. V lost 4 bases and J lost 5, with 14 bases in between. Here the CDR3 reads CASSLGQHIDTQYF. For the CDR3, the DNA is TGTGCCAGCAGCCTTGGGCAGCACATAGATACGCAGTATTTT.

This clone was observed once. The rearrangement links TRBV7-2 to TRBJ1-1; D may be TRBD1 (5 bases). This CDR3 region has 17 residues. Trimming took 2 bases from V and 4 from J, leaving 20 bases between them. Germline V gene sequence: CDR1 SGHTA, CDR2 FQGNSA. CDR3 in DNA: TGTGCCAGCAGCTTATCCCCCACGAGGGGAGCCGGCACTGAAGCTTTCTTT. Protein sequence: CASSLSPTRGAGTEAFF.

The chain uses TRBV21-1 and TRBJ2-7. TRBV21-1 is recorded as a pseudogene. There are 15 residues in the CDR3. The CDR3 nucleotides read TGTGCCAGCAGCAAAGTGACCCCGGATACCTACGAGCAGTACTTC. It translates to CASSKVTPDTYEQYF.

This sequence joins TRBV7-9 and TRBJ2-5, with 9 bases lining up with TRBD1. J gave up 5 bases and V 8 bases, and 12 bases lay outside the gene matches. Germline CDR1 SEHNR, CDR2 FQNEAQ (reference sequence). The CDR3 covers 15 residues. The CDR3 nucleotides are TGTGCCAGCGGGACCGACAGGGGGAGTCCGGAGACCCAGTACTTC. As protein: CASGTDRGSPETQYF.

CDR3 coding DNA: TGCGCCAGCAGCCAGCTGACAGGCCCACCGGCGTTCTTC. Encoded protein: CASSQLTGPPAFF. V is TRBV4-1 and J is TRBJ2-1, with D possibly TRBD1 on 6 matching bases. This CDR3 region has 13 residues. V gave up 3 bases and J gave up 15 bases, with 18 bases separating them. Germline lookup yields CDR1 MGHRA and CDR2 YSYEKL.

V is TRBV7-9 and J is TRBJ2-1; TRBD2 aligns across 10 bases. The CDR3 consists of 18 residues. Germline lookup yields CDR1 SEHNR and CDR2 FQNEAQ (reference sequence). V trimming: 2 bases; J trimming: 5 bases; junction bases outside the gene matches: 12. The CDR3, as DNA: TGTGCCAGCAGCTTACCCCCTCTTCTAGCGGGAGTCCACAATGAGCAGTTCTTC. Translating it yields CASSLPPLLAGVHNEQFF.

The rearrangement uses TRBV5-1 and TRBJ2-1; D gene unclear. V was shortened by 5 bases and J by 0 bases, with 12 bases between the two germline ends. Per germline, CDR1 SGHRS and CDR2 YFSETQ. The CDR3 is made up of 15 amino acids. The CDR3 DNA sequence: TGCGCCAGCAGTTTGACCACCAACTCCTACAATGAGCAGTTCTTC. It translates to CASSLTTNSYNEQFF. Filled out from reference TRBV5-1 and TRBJ2-1, the complete variable domain reads KAGVTQTPRYLIKTRGQQVTLSCSPISGHRSVSWYQQTPGQGLQFLFEYFSETQRNKGNFPGRFSGRQFSNSRSEMNVSTLELGDSALYLCASSLTTNSYNEQFFGPGTRLTVL.

The genes are TRBV18 and TRBJ2-2; no reliable D call. The ends were cut back, 2 bases at V and 6 bases at J, with 4 bases in the middle. The CDR3 loop spans 12 amino acids. The germline gives CDR1 KGHSH, CDR2 LQKENI. CDR3 nucleotide sequence: TGTGCCAGCTCACCATCGTCCGGGGAGCTGTTTTTT. Amino acids: CASSPSSGELFF.

The V and J genes are TRBV28 and TRBJ2-1; TRBD2 matches 11 bases. The CDR3 runs 16 residues. With 4 bases clipped from V and 9 bases from J, the junction kept 11 bases outside the gene matches. Germline assignment: CDR1 MDHEN and CDR2 SYDVKM. CDR3 sequence: CASSSPGLAAFGEQFF. The CDR3 coding sequence is TGTGCCAGCAGTTCCCCGGGACTAGCGGCTTTTGGTGAGCAGTTCTTC.